This T cell receptor beta chain comes out of a study of patients and donors after allogeneic stem cell transplantation. TCRdb re-called the RT-PCR reads through MiXCR, storing one row per CDR3 protein. The table has about a million distinct CDR3 sequences, about a sixth seen once. The clonotype comes from a human donor who was either an allogeneic HSCT recipient or a stem cell or donor lymphocyte infusion donor (not recorded which). It is not recorded whose cells these are; they may come from a transplant donor. Source material: blood, either unsorted or a sorted T cell fraction (not recorded which).

As DNA, the CDR3 is TGTGCCAGCAGTGAAAGGGACAGCACCACCGGGGAGCTGTTTTTT. Its protein product is CASSERDSTTGELFF. The chain combines TRBV6-1 with TRBJ2-2; TRBD1 matches at 7 bases. This CDR3 contains 15 residues. Trimming at V came to 2 bases and at J to 4 bases, leaving 4 bases not matched to a gene. Germline values: CDR1 MNHNS, CDR2 SASEGT.